This TCR beta chain was captured by sequencing in a study of identical twins (dated by TCRdb to about 2016). General notes on the study: The study deep-sequenced TCR alpha and beta repertoires from monozygotic twins, unrelated adults of various ages and cord blood to test whether fetal clonotypes persist. To rule out contamination, replicate twin experiments were performed at different times with different library preparation protocols. Overall study results and their limits: Zero-insertion analyses could be partly confounded by invariant T cells such as MAIT and iNKT, although diverse VJ usage argued against such confounding for most clonotypes. Fewer insertions were carried by abundant cord blood beta clonotypes; a weaker similar trend was observed in young adult naive repertoires, while no such trend was observed in memory repertoires. Out-of-frame TCR alpha sequences shared between twins showed an excess of low generation-probability sequences compared with coincidental sharing between unrelated individuals. Excess twin sharing in beta out-of-frame sequences was weaker because fewer shared sequences lowered the signal-to-noise ratio. Out-of-frame TCR alpha sharing in monozygotic twins was systematically underestimated by recombination models, whereas sharing between unrelated individuals was in agreement with the recombination models. Because the same donors could not be followed over many years, conclusions were based on cross-sectional statistical analysis.

V loses 4 bases, J loses 0 bases, and the germline ends lie 13 bases apart. The CDR3 runs 16 residues from the cysteine to the phenylalanine. The CDR3 DNA has 48 bases and is translated from base 1. To note about this clonotype: No cognate antigen has been identified for it. Base qualities are not recorded, but no much larger clone differs from it by a single base.

Every donor was a healthy Caucasian. Three pairs of female monozygotic twins, all aged roughly 18 to 29 years, were included in the twin cohort. The RNA used for TCR libraries was isolated from peripheral blood mononuclear cells. The receptor library was made with 5' RACE. Sequencing took place on an Illumina HiSeq 2000. A universal primer binding site was added through template switching, and the final cDNA carried a unique molecular identifier so that TCR cDNA molecules could be counted accurately. First-strand cDNA for TCR alpha and beta chains was synthesized from specific primers in the conserved constant-segment region. To control for contamination, every cDNA library was double barcoded, receiving both a SMART-Mk sample barcode and Illumina barcodes. TruSeq adapter sequences along with Illumina sample barcodes were introduced in two successive PCR steps. TCR alpha and beta cDNA libraries were sequenced on the Illumina HiSeq platform with custom primers. In the original analysis: Raw reads were processed with MiGEC to extract unique molecular identifiers, and MiXCR was used to determine CDR3 positions. Recombination models were inferred per individual with the repgenHMM and IGoR tools using an EM algorithm. The tcR package in R was used for shared clonotype analysis, with sharing normalized by the product of cloneset sizes. Out-of-frame nonproductive sequences were analyzed to study raw recombination free of thymic and clonal selection effects. TCRdb reprocessing: public reads trimmed at Q25 with fastp, clones called with MiXCR, in-frame beta chains kept. Merged by CDR3 protein, the rows form single entries marked with the most common genes and DNA. The V and J calls were not made by the authors but by TCRdb's processing. The sample records about 730,000 distinct CDR3 sequences, 20% to 25% of which are singletons. The biggest ten clones account for 4% to 5.5% of the sample.

The data were also submitted as part of a second study, on T cells expressing NK-cell markers. The second study's paper adds: In sorted CD3+CD56+NKG2C+, CD3+CD56+NKG2C- and CD3+CD56-NKG2C+ T-cell subsets from eight or nine donors, TCR beta-chain repertoires were profiled. Among the eight sequenced donors, only one was HCMV-seronegative, while the other seven were HCMV-seropositive. In several experiments an anti-gammadeltaTCR antibody was added to restrict sorting to alphabetaTCR-expressing T cells. For six donors, the dominant CD3+CD56+NKG2C+ clonotypes were among the top 10 CD8+ clonotypes and accounted for 1.0-7.0% of CD8+ T cells. Those dominant clonotypes were again the most abundant among CD3+CD56-NKG2C+ cells in a handful of donors, at roughly 28.3-65%. Whether the expanded NKG2C-expressing T cell clones were specific for HCMV antigens remained unclear. The eight sequenced donors were randomly selected healthy volunteers, three men and five women. HCMV serostatus was determined by detecting HCMV-specific IgG in serum with a commercial ELISA kit. For roughly 6 donors, bulk peripheral blood T-cell repertoires were additionally sequenced from unsorted PBMC. MIGEC was used to demultiplex reads and group the reads by UMI, and MiTCR was used to assemble and quantify clonotypes. To exclude erroneous sequences, any TCR cDNA sequence not supported by at least two reads was discarded. The tcR package was used for downstream repertoire analysis, with clonotypes matched between fractions based on CDR3 nucleotide sequence plus V segment. VDJmatch was used to annotate antigen specificity against VDJdb, with one amino acid substitution allowed in CDR3.

The chain was built from TRBV12-3 or TRBV12-4 and TRBJ1-3, and TRBD1 may be the D gene, going by 6 matching bases. This receptor was taken from a woman in her late teens or twenties in good health. Sequenced: PBMCs. The CDR3 protein is CASSSRDTSSGNTIYF. The sequence in DNA is TGTGCCAGCAGTTCCCGGGACACAAGCTCTGGAAACACCATATATTTT.